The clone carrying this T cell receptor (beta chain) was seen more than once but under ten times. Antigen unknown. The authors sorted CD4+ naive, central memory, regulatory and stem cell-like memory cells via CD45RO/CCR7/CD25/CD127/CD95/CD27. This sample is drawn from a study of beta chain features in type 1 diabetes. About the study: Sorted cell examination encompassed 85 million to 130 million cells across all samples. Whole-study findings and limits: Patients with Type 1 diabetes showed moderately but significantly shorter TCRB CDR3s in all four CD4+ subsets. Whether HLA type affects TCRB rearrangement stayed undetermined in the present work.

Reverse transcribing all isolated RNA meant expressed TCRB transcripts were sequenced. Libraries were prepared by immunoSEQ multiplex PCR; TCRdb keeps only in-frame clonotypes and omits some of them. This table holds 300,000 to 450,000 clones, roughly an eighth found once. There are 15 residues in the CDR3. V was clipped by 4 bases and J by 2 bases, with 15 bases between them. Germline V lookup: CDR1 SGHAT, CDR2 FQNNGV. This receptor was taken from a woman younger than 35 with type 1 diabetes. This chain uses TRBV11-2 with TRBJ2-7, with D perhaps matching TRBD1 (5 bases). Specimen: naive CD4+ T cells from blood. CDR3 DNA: TGTGCCAGCAGCTCAGTGGGGCTAACCACCTACGAGCAGTACTTC. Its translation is CASSSVGLTTYEQYF.